This TCR beta chain was retrieved from a study of Ad26.COV2.S vaccination and SARS-CoV-2 variants (dated by TCRdb to the early 2020s). General notes on the study: Vaccine-arm donors came from COV1001, a multicentre, randomized, double-blind, placebo-controlled phase I-IIa trial of Ad26.COV2.S in healthy adults. The TCR-sequenced set comprised around 32 samples: about 19 Ad26.COV2.S vaccine recipients, 5 placebo recipients and 8 SARS-CoV-2 convalescent individuals. Trial participants were randomized into five groups of five: low-dose or high-dose Ad26.COV2.S given once or twice, or placebo on both occasions. Blinding of investigators to trial group allocation was maintained during experiments and outcome assessment. Sequencing of the TCRbeta repertoire served to evaluate the specificity and breadth of SARS-CoV-2-reactive T cell receptors following Ad26.COV2.S vaccination. Ad26.COV2.S was administered intramuscularly at a dose of 5x10^10 or 1x10^11 viral particles, either as one shot or as two shots given 56 days apart.

The immunoSEQ Assay was used to sequence TCRbeta CDR3 regions. After extraction, genomic DNA underwent amplification by bias-controlled multiplex PCR, followed by high-throughput sequencing. Turning to the authors' computational methods: To quantify the absolute abundance of each unique TCRbeta CDR3 region, sequences were collapsed and filtered. T cell fraction was estimated by normalizing TCRbeta template counts to usable DNA, which was measured by amplifying reference genes present in all nucleated cells. Repertoire TCRs were annotated as SARS-CoV-2-specific when V gene, CDR3 amino acid sequence and J gene were exactly matched to a known reactive TCR set. The reference SARS-CoV-2 TCR set was derived from MIRA and filtered for enrichment in COVID-19-positive ImmuneCODE repertoires, a step that removed public or cross-reactive TCRs. Drawing on the MIRA antigens, annotated TCRs were analysed further at the level of specific ORF or position within ORF. Depth was the summed frequency of annotated unique rearrangements, while breadth was defined as annotated unique rearrangements over total unique productive rearrangements. TCR breadth was compared between groups using two-sided Wilcoxon rank-sum tests. TCRdb limited this immuneACCESS table to in-frame rearrangements with V and J called. A share of clones is missing; checked studies link under half to unresolved V genes, and the rest is unexplained. Clonal size and the V and J genes are those of that table, whereas D and trimming came from the DNA. The sample includes 300,000 to 350,000 clones, with around 90% observed a single time. The ten biggest clones cover about 5.4% of the sample.

On the study overall, not on this receptor specifically: Compared with placebo recipients, Ad26.COV2.S recipients showed higher spike-specific TCR breadth (P = 0.0014). Comparable non-spike TCR breadth was observed between vaccine and placebo recipients, consistent with only spike being contained in the vaccine. After vaccination, substantial breadth of spike-specific CD8+ and CD4+ T cell responses was reported. Comparing responses between vaccine doses or regimens was not something the study was powered to do. The authors noted that total T cell responses may have been underestimated by the TCR breadth and depth analyses.

The meaning of the sample's treatment or condition label: 19 received Ad26.COV2.S at low or high dose, single or two shots; roughly 5 received placebo; per-sample allocation not given. For vaccine and placebo recipients, the sequenced repertoires came from samples collected on day 63 after the first injection. Cohort 1b enrolled about 25 adults aged 18-55 years at a single site in Boston, USA, between 29 July and 7 August 2020. Ad26.COV2.S was a replication-incompetent adenovirus type 26 vector that expressed a prefusion-stabilized SARS-CoV-2 spike protein derived from the original Wuhan strain. In regard to this clone: There is no known antigen for this receptor. The input lacks base qualities; no much larger clone sits a single base away.

As encoded in the germline V gene (reference sequence), CDR1 is SEHNR while CDR2 is FQNEAQ. Clipping removes 1 base from V and 9 bases from J, with 8 as the unmatched junction base count. The CDR3, from cysteine to phenylalanine, totals 15 residues. Here the CDR3 DNA is all that survives: 45 bases in frame from base 1. The source of this sequence is a person aged 18-65 years who received the Ad26.COV2.S COVID-19 vaccine or a placebo. This specimen was peripheral blood, taken in a trial of Ad26.COV2.S vaccine versus placebo. In this chain, TRBV7-9 is recombined with TRBJ2-1, and 8 bases in between align with TRBD2. The nucleotide sequence is given as TGTGCCAGCAGCTTAGAGGGGGTAGCGGGAACTGAGCAGTTCTTC. This translates into CASSLEGVAGTEQFF. The reference TRBV7-9 and TRBJ2-1 proteins fill in what lies around the CDR3, so the full variable domain reads DTGVSQNPRHKITKRGQNVTFRCDPISEHNRLYWYRQTLGQGPEFLTYFQNEAQLEKSRLLSDRFSAERPKGSFSTLEIQRTEQGDSAMYLCASSLEGVAGTEQFFGPGTRLTVL.